This TCR beta chain emerged from a study of cytomegalovirus exposure and HLA in healthy donors. Findings and limits, study-wide: The investigators catalogued 150 or so TCR beta chains as cytomegalovirus-associated.

A remark on this clone: Antigen specificity is unknown.

This table comes from immunoSEQ multiplex PCR, and its TCRdb copy is limited to in-frame clones, with some not included. The data hold 90,000 to 130,000 clones, with approximately 85% observed a single time. Trimming cost V 8 bases and J 0 bases; bases outside gene matches: 6. Per the germline V gene, CDR1 is SGHAT and CDR2 is FQNNGV. The CDR3 totals 14 residues. The clonotype was recovered from a woman aged 18-30 years in good health and CMV-seronegative. Sequencing was carried out using PBMCs. V is TRBV11-2 and J is TRBJ1-1; the match to TRBD1 covers 7 bases. CDR3: CASGGRGMNTEAFF. The DNA for the CDR3 is TGTGCCAGCGGTGGCAGGGGGATGAACACTGAAGCTTTCTTT.